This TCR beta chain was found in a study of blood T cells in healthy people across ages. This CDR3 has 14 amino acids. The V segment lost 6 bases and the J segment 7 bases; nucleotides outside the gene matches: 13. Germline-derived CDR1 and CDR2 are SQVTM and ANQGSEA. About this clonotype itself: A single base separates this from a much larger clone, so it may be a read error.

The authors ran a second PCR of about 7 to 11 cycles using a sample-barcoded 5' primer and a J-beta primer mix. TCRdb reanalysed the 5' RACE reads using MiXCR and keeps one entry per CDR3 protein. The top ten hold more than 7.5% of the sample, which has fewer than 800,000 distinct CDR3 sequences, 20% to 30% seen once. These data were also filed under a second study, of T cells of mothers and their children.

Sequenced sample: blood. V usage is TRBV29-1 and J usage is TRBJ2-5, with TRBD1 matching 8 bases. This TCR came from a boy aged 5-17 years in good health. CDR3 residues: CSVDTDPTGVTQYF. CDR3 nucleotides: TGCAGCGTGGACACGGATCCGACAGGGGTGACCCAGTACTTC. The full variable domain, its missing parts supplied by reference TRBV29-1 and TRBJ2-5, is SAVISQKPSRDICQRGTSLTIQCQVDSQVTMMFWYRQQPGQSLTLIATANQGSEATYESGFVIDKFPISRPNLTFSTLTVSNMSPEDSSIYLCSVDTDPTGVTQYFGPGTRLLVL.